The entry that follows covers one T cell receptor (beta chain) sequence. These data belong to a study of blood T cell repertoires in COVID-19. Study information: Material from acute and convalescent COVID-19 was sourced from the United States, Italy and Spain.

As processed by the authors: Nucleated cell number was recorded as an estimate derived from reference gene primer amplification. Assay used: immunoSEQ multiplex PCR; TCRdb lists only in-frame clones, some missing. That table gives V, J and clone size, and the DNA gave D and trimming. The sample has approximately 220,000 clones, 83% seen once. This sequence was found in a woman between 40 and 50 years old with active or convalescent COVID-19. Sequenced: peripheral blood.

Here the CDR3 DNA reads TGTGCCAGCAGTGCCGGGACTACGACCCTCGATGAGCAGTTCTTC. Protein sequence: CASSAGTTTLDEQFF. J is TRBJ2-1 and V is TRBV14; 7 nucleotides line up with TRBD2. In germline, CDR1 is SGHDN, CDR2 FVKESK. With V trimmed by 6 bases and J by 8 bases, 13 bases remained unmatched. CDR3 length: 15 residues.